These 26 T cell receptor beta chains originate from one sample sequenced in a study of beta chain features in type 1 diabetes. As every portion of the isolated RNA was reverse transcribed, the sequencing read expressed TCRB transcripts. Some clones are missing from TCRdb's copy, which holds only in-frame ones; the method was immunoSEQ multiplex PCR. The table lists 630,000 or so clones, more than 12% of them singletons. Antigens of these TCRs are unknown. General observations from the study: Researchers report that Type 1 diabetes patients had moderately but significantly shorter TCRB CDR3s across all four CD4+ subsets.

The sample was naive CD4+ T cells from blood. These receptors all stem from a man younger than 35 with type 1 diabetes.

V usage is TRBV27 and J usage is TRBJ2-6, with D tentatively TRBD1 or TRBD2 (5 bases each). The ends were cut back, 2 bases at V and 2 bases at J, with 7 bases in the middle. CDR3 length: 15 residues. Per the germline V gene, CDR1 is MNHEY and CDR2 is SMNVEV (reference sequence). CDR3 residues: CASSLRDPGANVLTF. The CDR3, as DNA: TGTGCCAGCAGTTTAAGGGACCCTGGGGCCAACGTCCTGACTTTC.

This clone has just a few counts. Here the CDR3 DNA reads TGTGCCAGCAGCTTTTATCAGGGAAACAATGAGCAGTTCTTC. It yields the protein CASSFYQGNNEQFF. The rearrangement uses TRBV7-3 and TRBJ2-1, with D perhaps TRBD1 (5 bases). The CDR3 consists of 14 residues. The V and J ends lost 3 bases and 5 bases respectively, with 11 bases between them. CDR1 is SGHTA and CDR2 is FQGTGA in the germline V gene.

This clone was seen only a few times. This chain uses TRBV7-2 with TRBJ2-1, with D perhaps TRBD2 (6 bases). CDR1 SGHTA and CDR2 FQGNSA come from the germline V gene. Trimming removed 2 bases from V and 9 bases from J, with 14 bases in between. The length of the CDR3 is 14 residues. The CDR3 DNA reads as TGTGCCAGCAGCTTATGGGGACGGGAGACTGAGCAGTTCTTC. Protein sequence: CASSLWGRETEQFF.

This clone was seen only a few times. V is TRBV5-1 and J is TRBJ2-5; 8 bases fit TRBD2. This CDR3 spans 15 amino acids. The V and J ends lost 0 bases and 2 bases, in that order; junction bases with no gene match: 3. The V gene's germline CDR1 is SGHRS and CDR2 YFSETQ. DNA for the CDR3: TGCGCCAGCAGCTTGGGGACTAGCACACAAGAGACCCAGTACTTC. Its translation: CASSLGTSTQETQYF.

This clone appeared a few times. V and J are TRBV19 and TRBJ1-1, with D uncertain. Germline CDR1 reads LNHDA; CDR2 reads SQIVND (reference sequence). Trimming shortened V by 8 bases and J by 0 bases, and 13 bases separated the two germline ends. CDR3 length equals 14 residues. CDR3 nucleotide sequence: TGTGCCAGTGGGTCGGGCAGAGTGAACACTGAAGCTTTCTTT. It translates to CASGSGRVNTEAFF.

This sequence joins TRBV15 and TRBJ1-2, with TRBD1 as a possible D gene (5 bases). The germline V gene encodes CDR1 LNHNV and CDR2 YYDKDF (reference sequence). The CDR3 runs 13 residues. V lost 1 base and J 8 bases, leaving 11 bases between the germline ends. The CDR3 reads CATSRVGRAGYTF. Here the CDR3 DNA reads TGTGCCACCAGCAGAGTGGGCAGGGCAGGCTACACCTTC.

This clone was detected only a few times. The chain joins TRBV7-9 to TRBJ2-3; 7 bases are a match to TRBD2. CDR3 size: 14 residues. Germline V gene lookup returns CDR1 SEHNR and CDR2 FQNEAQ (reference sequence). V shed 5 bases, J shed 8 bases, and the junction held 10 bases outside the gene matches. The CDR3 coding sequence is TGTGCCAGCAGCCCGAGCGGGAATGGGGTTACGCAGTATTTT. As protein: CASSPSGNGVTQYF.

There are a few counts of this clone. The chain links TRBV4-1 to TRBJ2-1; TRBD2 aligns across 8 bases. The germline V gene encodes CDR1 MGHRA and CDR2 YSYEKL. J gave up 4 bases and V 0 bases, and 11 bases lay outside the gene matches. The CDR3 is made up of 18 amino acids. In DNA form, the CDR3 reads TGCGCCAGCAGCCAAGAGGGCCATTTGGGCGGGAGGTACAATGAGCAGTTCTTC. It yields the protein CASSQEGHLGGRYNEQFF.

The chain recombines TRBV6-5 with TRBJ1-2; TRBD1 matches at 10 bases. The ends lost 4 bases at V and 3 bases at J; junction bases unmatched: 5. Germline V CDR1 and CDR2: MNHEY, SVGAGI. There are 15 residues in the CDR3. CDR3 loop: CASSFHGTGDYGYTF. DNA for the CDR3: TGTGCCAGCAGTTTCCACGGGACAGGGGACTATGGCTACACCTTC.

This clone was detected once. This chain uses TRBV5-4 with TRBJ2-2; 7 positions match TRBD2. The CDR3 contains 17 residues. Germline V gene data show CDR1 as SGHNT and CDR2 as YYREEE (reference sequence). Germline trimming cut 4 bases from V and 2 bases from J; bases unmatched to any gene: 11. CDR3 nucleotide sequence: TGTGCCAGCAGCCCTGGAGGCAGCGGGGACAACACCGGGGAGCTGTTTTTT. The encoded protein is CASSPGGSGDNTGELFF. The variable domain in full, completed from reference TRBV5-4 and TRBJ2-2, reads ETGVTQSPTHLIKTRGQQVTLRCSSQSGHNTVSWYQQALGQGPQFIFQYYREEENGRGNFPPRFSGLQFPNYSSELNVNALELDDSALYLCASSPGGSGDNTGELFFGEGSRLTVL.

This clone was observed a few times. This sequence joins TRBV29-1 and TRBJ2-2, with a tentative D call TRBD2 (7 bases). Trimming took 4 bases from V and 9 from J, leaving 15 bases between them. CDR1 and CDR2 (germline): SQVTM, ANQGSEA. The CDR3 length is 13 residues. CDR3 nucleotide sequence: TGCAGCGTTGTGGGGGCGCGGGAGCGGGAGCTGTTTTTT. It specifies CSVVGARERELFF.

This clone was recorded a few times. The J gene is TRBJ2-2, the V gene TRBV5-4; D might be TRBD1 or TRBD2, each matching 6 bases. CDR1 and CDR2 from the germline V gene are SGHNT and YYREEE (reference sequence). The germline V and J ends were trimmed by 0 bases and 4 bases, with 13 bases remaining between them. This CDR3 contains 16 residues. CDR3 sequence reads: CASSLEGGTTTGELFF. The CDR3 region has the DNA TGTGCCAGCAGCTTGGAGGGCGGGACAACCACCGGGGAGCTGTTTTTT.

Comment on this clone: The sample holds other DNA sequences that translate to the same CDR3. This rearrangement joins TRBV5-1 to TRBJ2-5; the D gene is possibly TRBD1 (6 bases). V was cut by 4 bases and J by 5 bases, with 12 bases left in between. This CDR3 is 13 amino acids long. In germline, CDR1 is SGHRS, CDR2 YFSETQ. The CDR3 protein is CASSLRTEETQYF. CDR3 nucleotide sequence: TGCGCCAGCAGCCTCCGGACAGAGGAGACCCAGTACTTC.

The V gene is TRBV28, the J gene TRBJ1-5; TRBD1 matches 10 bases. This CDR3 comprises 16 residues. With 5 bases clipped from V and 1 base from J, the junction kept 5 bases outside the gene matches. Germline-derived CDR1 and CDR2 are MDHEN and SYDVKM. Here the CDR3 reads CASSHRQGASNQPQHF. The CDR3 coding sequence is TGTGCCAGCAGTCACAGACAGGGGGCAAGCAATCAGCCCCAGCATTTT.

This clone showed up just a few times. V is TRBV2 and J is TRBJ2-7, with TRBD2 matching over 10 bases. The CDR3 is made up of 15 amino acids. CDR1 is SNHLY and CDR2 is FYNNEI in the germline V gene. The ends lost 3 bases at V and 3 bases at J; junction bases unmatched: 5. The CDR3 here is CASSEVAGGLYEQYF. In DNA, the CDR3 is TGTGCCAGCAGTGAGGTAGCGGGGGGTCTCTACGAGCAGTACTTC.

This clone was detected only a few times. The CDR3 spells CASRILGQGNTGELFF. The CDR3 bases are TGTGCCAGCAGAATACTCGGACAGGGGAACACCGGGGAGCTGTTTTTT. The chain couples TRBV28 to TRBJ2-2; 8 nucleotides match TRBD1. Germline CDR1 reads MDHEN; CDR2 reads SYDVKM. V lost 6 bases, J lost 1 base, and 7 bases stayed unmatched. This CDR3 contains 16 residues.

The chain recombines TRBV13 with TRBJ2-3; 8 bases are shared with TRBD1. This CDR3 spans 15 amino acids. V lost 4 bases to trimming and J lost 2 bases; unmatched junction nucleotides: 5. Looked up from germline, CDR1 is PRHDT and CDR2 is FYEKMQ (reference sequence). As DNA, the CDR3 is TGTGCCAGCAGCTCGAGGGACAGGTTCACAGATACGCAGTATTTT. Translated: CASSSRDRFTDTQYF.

Note on this clone: This sample includes further DNA sequences coding for the same CDR3. V and J are TRBV18 and TRBJ2-1; TRBD1 matches at 10 bases. The CDR3 runs 14 residues. Germline V gene data show CDR1 as KGHSH and CDR2 as LQKENI. Unmatched junction bases numbered 4, after V lost 6 bases and J lost 5 bases. The chain's CDR3 is CASSPGTGDNEQFF. The CDR3 DNA follows: TGTGCCAGCTCTCCCGGGACAGGGGACAATGAGCAGTTCTTC.

V is TRBV11-3 and J is TRBJ2-7; 11 bases map to TRBD2. Germline CDR1 is SGHNT and CDR2 is YENEEA. The J segment lost 0 bases and the V segment lost 5 bases, leaving 3 bases of the junction unmatched. The CDR3 has 15 residues. This CDR3 reads CASSATSGSSYEQYF. The CDR3, as DNA: TGTGCCAGCAGCGCCACTAGCGGGAGCTCCTACGAGCAGTACTTC.

There are a few counts of this clone. CDR3 residues: CASRPTGGYQPQHF. The DNA for the CDR3 is TGTGCCAGCAGACCAACAGGGGGCTATCAGCCCCAGCATTTT. V gene TRBV2 combines with J gene TRBJ1-5; TRBD1 aligns across 9 bases. CDR3 length equals 14 residues. J lost 5 bases, V lost 6 bases, and 5 bases had no gene match. Germline CDR1 and CDR2: SNHLY and FYNNEI.

This clone turned up a few times. The chain couples TRBV27 to TRBJ1-2, with TRBD1 matching 9 bases. The CDR3 runs to 16 residues. Germline CDR1 MNHEY, CDR2 SMNVEV (reference sequence). V was pared by 6 bases and J by 5 bases, with 13 bases of the junction left unmatched. In DNA, the CDR3 is TGTGCCAGCAGGGACAGGGGAGAATACAATGCATATGGCTACACCTTC. Translation gives CASRDRGEYNAYGYTF.

This sequence joins TRBV7-2 and TRBJ1-2; 8 nucleotides agree with TRBD1. Per germline, CDR1 SGHTA and CDR2 FQGNSA. This CDR3 has 15 residues. The V and J ends lost 5 bases and 8 bases, in that order; junction bases with no gene match: 13. The chain's CDR3 is CASSDPGGPPLGYTF. In DNA, the CDR3 is TGTGCCAGCAGCGATCCAGGGGGCCCCCCTCTGGGCTACACCTTC.

The rearrangement joins TRBV30 to TRBJ1-1, with D perhaps TRBD1 (5 bases). The CDR3 runs to 14 residues. CDR1 is GTSNPN and CDR2 is SVGIG in the germline V gene (reference sequence). Trimming took 4 bases from V and 2 from J, leaving 14 bases between them. The CDR3 loop reads CAWTFGTANTEAFF. CDR3 DNA: TGTGCCTGGACCTTCGGGACGGCAAACACTGAAGCTTTCTTT.

The sample holds a few counts of this clone. This chain links TRBV20-1 with TRBJ2-3; possible D gene TRBD2, 5 bases. Germline CDR1 DFQATT, CDR2 SNEGSKA (reference sequence). Trimming stripped 5 bases from V and 5 bases from J, with 5 bases between. This CDR3 region has 10 residues. CDR3 in amino acids: CSAGGDTQYF. DNA for the CDR3: TGCAGTGCTGGAGGAGATACGCAGTATTTT.

V is TRBV30 and J is TRBJ2-5, with 9 bases matching TRBD1. The CDR3 is 18 amino acids. The germline V gene has CDR1 GTSNPN and CDR2 SVGIG (reference sequence). Germline trimming cut 4 bases from V and 7 bases from J; bases unmatched to any gene: 22. The CDR3 bases are TGTGCCTGGATTTGGGACAGGGCAGGGACACCCGGGGACGGGACCCAGTACTTC. Its translation: CAWIWDRAGTPGDGTQYF.

A few counts support this clone. CDR3 residues: CASSLSGQPYEQYF. The CDR3, as DNA: TGCGCCAGCAGCCTAAGTGGACAGCCCTACGAGCAGTACTTC. The chain uses TRBV4-3 and TRBJ2-7; D might be TRBD1 (6 bases). Per the germline V gene, CDR1 is LGHNA and CDR2 is YSLEER. The V and J ends lost 4 bases and 2 bases respectively, with 12 bases between them. There are 14 residues in the CDR3.